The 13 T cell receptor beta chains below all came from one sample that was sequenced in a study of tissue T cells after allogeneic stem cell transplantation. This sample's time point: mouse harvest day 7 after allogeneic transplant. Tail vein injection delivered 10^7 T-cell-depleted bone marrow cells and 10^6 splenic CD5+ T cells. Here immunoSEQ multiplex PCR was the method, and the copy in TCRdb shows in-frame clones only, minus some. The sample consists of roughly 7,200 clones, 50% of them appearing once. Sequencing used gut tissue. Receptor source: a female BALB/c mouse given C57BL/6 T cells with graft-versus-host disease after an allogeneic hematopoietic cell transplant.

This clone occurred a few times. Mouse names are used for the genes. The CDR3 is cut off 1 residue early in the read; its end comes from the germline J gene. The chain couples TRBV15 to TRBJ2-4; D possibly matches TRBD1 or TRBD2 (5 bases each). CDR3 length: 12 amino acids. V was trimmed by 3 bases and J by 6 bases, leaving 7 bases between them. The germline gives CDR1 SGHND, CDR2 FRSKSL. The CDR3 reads CASSFGTNTLYF. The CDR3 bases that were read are TGTGCCAGCAGTTTTGGGACCAACACCTTGTAC.

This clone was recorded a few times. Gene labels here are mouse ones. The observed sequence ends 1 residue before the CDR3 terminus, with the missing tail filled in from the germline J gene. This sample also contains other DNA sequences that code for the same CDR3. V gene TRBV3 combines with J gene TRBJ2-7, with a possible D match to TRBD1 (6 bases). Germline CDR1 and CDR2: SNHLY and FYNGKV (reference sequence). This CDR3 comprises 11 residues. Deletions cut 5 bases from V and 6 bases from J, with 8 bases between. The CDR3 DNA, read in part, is TGTGCCAGCAGCCTCAGGGGTGAACAGTAC. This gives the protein CASSLRGEQY. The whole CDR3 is CASSLRGEQYF.

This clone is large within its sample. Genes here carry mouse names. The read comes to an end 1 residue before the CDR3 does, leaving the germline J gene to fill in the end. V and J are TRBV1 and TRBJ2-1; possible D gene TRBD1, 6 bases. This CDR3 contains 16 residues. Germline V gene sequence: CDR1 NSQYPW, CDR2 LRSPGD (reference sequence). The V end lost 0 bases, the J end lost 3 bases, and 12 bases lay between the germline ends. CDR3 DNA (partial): TGCACCTGCAGTGCAGATCGAGGGACACTCTATGCTGAGCAGTTC. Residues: CTCSADRGTLYAEQF. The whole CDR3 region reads CTCSADRGTLYAEQFF.

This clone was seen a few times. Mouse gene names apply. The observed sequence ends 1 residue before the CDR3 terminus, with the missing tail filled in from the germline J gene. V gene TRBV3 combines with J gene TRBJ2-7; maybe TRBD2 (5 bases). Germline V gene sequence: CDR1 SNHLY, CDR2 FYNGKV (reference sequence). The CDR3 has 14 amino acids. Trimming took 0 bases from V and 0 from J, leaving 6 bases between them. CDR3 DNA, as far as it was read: TGTGCCAGCAGCTTAGCTGGGGTCTCCTATGAACAGTAC. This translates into CASSLAGVSYEQY. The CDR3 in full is CASSLAGVSYEQYF.

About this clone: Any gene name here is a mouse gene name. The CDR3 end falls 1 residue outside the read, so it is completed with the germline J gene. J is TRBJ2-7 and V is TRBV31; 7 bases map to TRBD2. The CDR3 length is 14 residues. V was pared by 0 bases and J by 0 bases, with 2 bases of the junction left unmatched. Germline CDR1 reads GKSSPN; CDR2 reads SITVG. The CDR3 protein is CAWSLGGSSYEQYF. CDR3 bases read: TGTGCCTGGAGTCTGGGGGGGAGCTCCTATGAACAGTAC.

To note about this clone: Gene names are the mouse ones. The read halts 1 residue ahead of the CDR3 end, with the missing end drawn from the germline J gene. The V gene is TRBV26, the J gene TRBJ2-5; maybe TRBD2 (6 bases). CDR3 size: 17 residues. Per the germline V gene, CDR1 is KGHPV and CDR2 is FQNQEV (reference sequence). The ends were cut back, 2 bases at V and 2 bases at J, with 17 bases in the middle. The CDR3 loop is CASSLNGWGRGQDTQYF. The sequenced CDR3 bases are TGTGCCAGCAGTCTGAATGGGTGGGGGAGAGGCCAAGACACCCAGTAC.

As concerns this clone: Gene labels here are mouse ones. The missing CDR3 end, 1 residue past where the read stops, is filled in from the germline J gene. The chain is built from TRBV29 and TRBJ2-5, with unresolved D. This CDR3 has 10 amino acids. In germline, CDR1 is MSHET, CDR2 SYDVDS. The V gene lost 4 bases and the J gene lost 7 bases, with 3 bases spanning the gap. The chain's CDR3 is CASSSNTQYF. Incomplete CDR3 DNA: TGTGCTAGCAGTTCGAACACCCAGTAC.

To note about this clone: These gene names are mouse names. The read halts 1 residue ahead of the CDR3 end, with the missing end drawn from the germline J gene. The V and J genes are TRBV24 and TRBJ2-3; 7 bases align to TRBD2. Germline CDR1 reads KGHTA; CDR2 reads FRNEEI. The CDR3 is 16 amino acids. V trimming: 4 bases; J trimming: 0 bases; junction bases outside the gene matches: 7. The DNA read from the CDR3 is TGTGCCAGCAGTCCCTCGACTGGGTCTAGTGCAGAAACGCTGTAT. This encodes CASSPSTGSSAETLY. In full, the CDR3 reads CASSPSTGSSAETLYF.

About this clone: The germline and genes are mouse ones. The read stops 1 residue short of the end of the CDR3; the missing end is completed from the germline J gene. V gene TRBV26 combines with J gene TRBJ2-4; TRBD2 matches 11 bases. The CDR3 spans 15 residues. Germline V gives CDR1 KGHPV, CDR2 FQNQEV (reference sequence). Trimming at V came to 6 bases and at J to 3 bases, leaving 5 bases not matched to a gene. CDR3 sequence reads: CASSPDWGGQNTLYF. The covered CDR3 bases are TGTGCCAGCAGCCCCGACTGGGGGGGACAAAACACCTTGTAC.

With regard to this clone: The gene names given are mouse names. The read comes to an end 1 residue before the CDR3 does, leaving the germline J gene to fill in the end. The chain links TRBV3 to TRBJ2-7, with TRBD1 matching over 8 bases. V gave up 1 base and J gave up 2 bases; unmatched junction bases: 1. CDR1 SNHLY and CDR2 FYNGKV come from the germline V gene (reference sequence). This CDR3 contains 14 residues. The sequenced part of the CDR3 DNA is TGTGCCAGCAGCTTAGTACAGGGGGCCTATGAACAGTAC. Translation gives CASSLVQGAYEQY. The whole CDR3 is CASSLVQGAYEQYF.

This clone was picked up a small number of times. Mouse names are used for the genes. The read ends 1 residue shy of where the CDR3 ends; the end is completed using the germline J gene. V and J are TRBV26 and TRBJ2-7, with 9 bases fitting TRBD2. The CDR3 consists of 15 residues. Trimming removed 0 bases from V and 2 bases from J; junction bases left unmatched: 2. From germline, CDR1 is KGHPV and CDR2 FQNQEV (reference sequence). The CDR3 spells CASSLSHWGAYEQYF. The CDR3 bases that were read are TGTGCCAGCAGTCTGTCGCACTGGGGGGCCTATGAACAGTAC.

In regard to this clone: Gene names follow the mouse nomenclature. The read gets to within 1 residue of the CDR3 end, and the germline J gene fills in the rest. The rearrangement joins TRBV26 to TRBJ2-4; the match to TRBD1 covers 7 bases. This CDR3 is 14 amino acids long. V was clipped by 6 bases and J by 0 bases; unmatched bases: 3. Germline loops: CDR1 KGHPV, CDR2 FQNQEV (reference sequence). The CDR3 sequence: CASSLGQSQNTLYF. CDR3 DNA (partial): TGTGCCAGCAGCCTGGGACAGAGTCAAAACACCTTGTAC.

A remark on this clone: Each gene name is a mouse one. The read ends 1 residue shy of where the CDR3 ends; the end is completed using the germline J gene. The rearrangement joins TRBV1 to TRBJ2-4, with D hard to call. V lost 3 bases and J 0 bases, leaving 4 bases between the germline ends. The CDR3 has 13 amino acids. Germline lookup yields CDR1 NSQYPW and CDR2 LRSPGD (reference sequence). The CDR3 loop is CTCSAGSQNTLYF. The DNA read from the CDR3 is TGCACCTGCAGTGCGGGCAGTCAAAACACCTTGTAC.